The 25 T cell receptor beta chains presented below share a single source sample, sequenced in a study of blood T cell repertoires in COVID-19. Only in-frame clones appear in the TCRdb table, and some are missing; sequencing was by immunoSEQ multiplex PCR. The sample holds 190,000 or so clones; around 85% are singletons and the top ten take approximately 19%. Sequencing used PBMCs or T cells enriched from blood (not recorded which). Receptor source: a man aged 35 to 55 who had recovered from COVID-19.

The chain joins TRBV19 to TRBJ2-2; 11 positions agree with TRBD2. The CDR3 runs 20 residues. V was clipped by 1 base and J by 6 bases; unmatched bases: 16. The V gene's germline CDR1 is LNHDA and CDR2 SQIVND (reference sequence). The CDR3 DNA follows: TGTGCCAGTAGTATAGGGGAGGGGGCCGTACTAGCGGGAGCGGCCGGGGAGCTGTTTTTT. It encodes CASSIGEGAVLAGAAGELFF.

The genes are TRBV5-4 and TRBJ1-2; D not resolved. Germline V gene lookup returns CDR1 SGHNT and CDR2 YYREEE (reference sequence). There are 13 residues in the CDR3. V was trimmed by 3 bases and J by 6 bases, leaving 12 bases between them. Here the CDR3 reads CASSSPRLDGYTF. For the CDR3, the DNA is TGTGCCAGCAGCTCACCCAGGTTGGATGGCTACACCTTC.

This clone was detected only a few times. The chain links TRBV2 to TRBJ2-1; D is unclear. Germline V lookup: CDR1 SNHLY, CDR2 FYNNEI. Trimming took off 5 bases at V and 7 bases at J, with 12 bases between the two ends. CDR3 length: 13 residues. The CDR3 region has the DNA TGTGCCAGCAGTCCTTTGTCTAGGAATGAGCAGTTCTTC. Encoded protein: CASSPLSRNEQFF. The full variable domain, in which reference TRBV2 and TRBJ2-1 provide the parts outside the CDR3, is EPEVTQTPSHQVTQMGQEVILRCVPISNHLYFYWYRQILGQKVEFLVSFYNNEISEKSEIFDDQFSVERPDGSNFTLKIRSTKLEDSAMYFCASSPLSRNEQFFGPGTRLTVL.

The chain recombines TRBV3-1 (or the pseudogene TRBV3-2) with TRBJ1-2; 8 positions match TRBD1. Germline V gives CDR1 LGHDT, CDR2 YNNKEL (reference sequence). The CDR3 contains 10 residues. J was trimmed by 9 bases and V by 11 bases; bases with no gene match: 5. CDR3 DNA: TGTGCCGCGGGACAGGTGAGCTACACCTTC. Amino acids: CAAGQVSYTF.

The rearrangement joins TRBV28 to TRBJ2-7; 9 bases are shared with TRBD2. The length of the CDR3 is 15 residues. V lost 6 bases, J lost 4 bases, and 10 bases stayed unmatched. CDR1 and CDR2 (germline): MDHEN, SYDVKM. CDR3 nucleotide sequence: TGTGCCAGCAGGAGACCCGGGACTAGCCGGTACGAGCAGTACTTC. Translated, it gives CASRRPGTSRYEQYF.

This clone was found a few times. This chain joins TRBV25-1 and TRBJ1-1; D is uncertain. CDR3 length: 13 amino acids. CDR1 and CDR2 (germline): MGHDK, SYGVNS. V was cut by 5 bases and J by 1 base, with 8 bases left in between. CDR3 coding DNA: TGTGCCAGCAGTAGGGCGGGGAACACTGAAGCTTTCTTT. It is translated as CASSRAGNTEAFF.

The chain combines TRBV7-9 with TRBJ2-3, with 9 bases lining up with TRBD2. V trimming: 3 bases; J trimming: 4 bases; junction bases outside the gene matches: 8. In germline, CDR1 is SEHNR, CDR2 FQNEAQ (reference sequence). This CDR3 has 16 residues. CDR3 nucleotide sequence: TGTGCCAGCAGCTTTGATGCGGGGGGGTCCGCAGATACGCAGTATTTT. Translated: CASSFDAGGSADTQYF.

The J gene is TRBJ2-7, the V gene TRBV19; maybe TRBD1 (6 bases). V lost 4 bases, J lost 7 bases, and 11 bases lay in between. This CDR3 contains 12 residues. Germline values: CDR1 LNHDA, CDR2 SQIVND (reference sequence). This CDR3 reads CASSNREWEQYF. DNA of the CDR3: TGTGCCAGTAGTAACAGGGAGTGGGAGCAGTACTTC.

The rearrangement joins TRBV12-5 to TRBJ2-1, with 10 bases matching TRBD1. CDR1 is LGHNT, CDR2 FRNRAP, per germline. V was pared by 2 bases and J by 3 bases, with 7 bases of the junction left unmatched. The CDR3 spans 17 residues. CDR3 residues: CASGLPDRGRDYNEQFF. CDR3 nucleotide sequence: TGTGCTAGTGGTTTGCCTGACAGGGGGCGAGACTACAATGAGCAGTTCTTC.

The chain uses TRBV7-9 and TRBJ2-7, with 7 bases matching TRBD1. The germline gives CDR1 SEHNR, CDR2 FQNEAQ (reference sequence). The CDR3 runs to 14 residues. The trim removed 5 bases at V and 7 bases at J, leaving 11 bases unmatched. CDR3 in DNA: TGTGCCAGCAGCACCCGACAGGGCCCGGAAGAGCAGTACTTC. This codes for CASSTRQGPEEQYF.

This clone appeared a single time. Distinct nucleotide sequences in the sample also encode this CDR3. This sequence joins TRBV7-8 and TRBJ2-7; 9 bases fit TRBD1. Unmatched junction bases numbered 1, after V lost 3 bases and J lost 1 base. Germline values: CDR1 SGHVS, CDR2 FQNEAQ. This CDR3 is built from 14 residues. The CDR3 DNA sequence: TGTGCCAGCAGCTTGGGGACAGGGTCCTACGAGCAGTACTTC. Translation: CASSLGTGSYEQYF.

The chain combines TRBV5-5 with TRBJ1-2, with D possibly TRBD1 on 6 matching bases. The CDR3 runs to 15 residues. In germline, CDR1 is SGHKS, CDR2 YYEKEE (reference sequence). Trimming shortened V by 4 bases and J by 3 bases, and 16 bases separated the two germline ends. The CDR3 protein is CASSVGFKGDYGYTF. The CDR3 nucleotides are TGTGCCAGCAGCGTCGGGTTTAAGGGGGACTATGGCTACACCTTC.

This clone was recorded a few times. This chain joins TRBV10-1 and TRBJ2-7; 7 nucleotides align to TRBD2. V dropped 5 bases and J dropped 1; count of bases not matched to a gene: 8. Per germline, CDR1 WNHNN and CDR2 SYGVQD (reference sequence). The length of the CDR3 is 15 residues. The CDR3 here is CASSFRASGSYEQYF. The CDR3 region has the DNA TGCGCCAGCAGTTTTCGGGCTAGCGGATCCTACGAGCAGTACTTC.

In DNA form, the CDR3 reads TGTGCCACCCGCGAAGGGGGGGACTATGGCTACACCTTC. Translating it yields CATREGGDYGYTF. This chain uses TRBV28 with TRBJ1-2, with D possibly matching TRBD1 (6 bases). The V end was cut by 10 bases, the J end by 3 bases, with 15 bases between. Germline values: CDR1 MDHEN, CDR2 SYDVKM. The CDR3 loop spans 13 amino acids.

This chain uses TRBV7-2 with TRBJ2-7; 8 bases fit TRBD2. CDR3 length: 15 amino acids. J gave up 6 bases and V 5 bases, and 12 bases lay outside the gene matches. Germline values: CDR1 SGHTA, CDR2 FQGNSA. The CDR3 region is CASSGPGTRVLEQYF. Written as DNA, the CDR3 is TGTGCCAGCAGCGGGCCCGGGACTAGGGTTCTCGAGCAGTACTTC.

This clone was detected only once. This chain joins TRBV20-1 and TRBJ1-2; TRBD1 matches at 8 bases. Unmatched junction bases numbered 10, after V lost 3 bases and J lost 7 bases. CDR1 is DFQATT, CDR2 SNEGSKA, per germline (reference sequence). There are 14 residues in the CDR3. The CDR3 DNA follows: TGCAGTGCTAGTGGCAGGGGGCTCATCCCTGGCTACACCTTC. It encodes CSASGRGLIPGYTF.

In its sample, this clone was seen once. The gene calls are TRBV5-6 and TRBJ1-5; 8 bases are shared with TRBD1. The CDR3 consists of 14 residues. With V trimmed by 3 bases and J by 7 bases, 6 bases remained unmatched. Germline lookup yields CDR1 SGHDT and CDR2 YYEEEE. DNA of the CDR3: TGTGCCAGCAGCTCTGGACAGGGTGGACAGCCCCAGCATTTT. Its protein is CASSSGQGGQPQHF.

V and J are TRBV7-6 and TRBJ2-7; 13 bases map to TRBD2. The germline V gene has CDR1 SGHVS and CDR2 FNYEAQ. CDR3 length equals 15 residues. The V and J ends lost 5 bases and 4 bases, in that order; junction bases with no gene match: 5. The CDR3 region has the DNA TGTGCCAGCAGCCGGACTAGCGGGAGTTTATACGAGCAGTACTTC. Translating gives CASSRTSGSLYEQYF.

V is TRBV29-1 and J is TRBJ2-5, with TRBD2 matching 13 bases. Looked up from germline, CDR1 is SQVTM and CDR2 is ANQGSEA. Unmatched junction bases numbered 1, after V lost 3 bases and J lost 3 bases. The CDR3 contains 14 residues. The CDR3 DNA is TGCAGCGTTGAGGGACTAGCGGGAAAAGAGACCCAGTACTTC. It translates to CSVEGLAGKETQYF.

This clone was counted a few times. The chain carries TRBV25-1 and TRBJ2-1; D perhaps matches TRBD1 (6 bases). CDR1 is MGHDK, CDR2 SYGVNS, per germline. The V and J ends lost 8 bases and 9 bases respectively, with 17 bases between them. The CDR3 contains 13 residues. The CDR3 loop reads CASGEVGAGEQFF. The CDR3 nucleotides read TGTGCCAGCGGGGAAGTGGGGGCGGGTGAGCAGTTCTTC.

This CDR3 is CASSLGRDRSEAFF. The CDR3 DNA is TGTGCCAGCAGCTTAGGCCGGGACAGATCTGAAGCTTTCTTT. V and J are TRBV11-2 and TRBJ1-1, with TRBD1 identical over 7 bases. With 1 base clipped from V and 6 bases from J, the junction kept 5 bases outside the gene matches. The CDR3 runs to 14 residues. From germline, CDR1 is SGHAT and CDR2 FQNNGV.

The rearrangement links TRBV14 to TRBJ2-2; 11 nucleotides agree with TRBD2. The CDR3 is made up of 15 amino acids. V dropped 10 bases and J dropped 5; count of bases not matched to a gene: 9. Germline CDR1 and CDR2: SGHDN and FVKESK. CDR3 nucleotides: TGTGCCACCTCACCCAGACTAGCGGGGACCGGGGAGCTGTTTTTT. It encodes CATSPRLAGTGELFF.

The chain has TRBV12-5 and TRBJ1-3, with D perhaps TRBD1 (6 bases). In germline, CDR1 is LGHNT, CDR2 FRNRAP. The V end lost 9 bases, the J end lost 0 bases, and 15 bases lay between the germline ends. The CDR3 spans 15 residues. In DNA, the CDR3 is TGTGCTAGCGCGACGTCCAGGGGCTCTGGAAACACCATATATTTT. As protein: CASATSRGSGNTIYF.

The V call is TRBV29-1, the J call TRBJ1-1; no clear D. Trimming removed 3 bases from V and 3 bases from J, with 11 bases in between. The CDR3 length is 13 residues. The germline V gene has CDR1 SQVTM and CDR2 ANQGSEA. The CDR3 DNA is TGCAGCGTTGAGTTGACGCGGGACACTGAAGCTTTCTTT. Protein product: CSVELTRDTEAFF. Complete variable domain (other parts from reference TRBV29-1 and TRBJ1-1): SAVISQKPSRDICQRGTSLTIQCQVDSQVTMMFWYRQQPGQSLTLIATANQGSEATYESGFVIDKFPISRPNLTFSTLTVSNMSPEDSSIYLCSVELTRDTEAFFGQGTRLTVV.

The chain couples TRBV24-1 to TRBJ1-2; D is unresolved. CDR3 length equals 14 residues. Trimming stripped 4 bases from V and 2 bases from J, with 10 bases between. Germline CDR1 and CDR2: KGHDR and SFDVKD. CDR3 bases: TGTGCCACCAGTGACGTGGACTGGAACTATGGCTACACCTTC. Translating it yields CATSDVDWNYGYTF.